This T cell receptor beta chain was profiled in a study of shared clonotypes between healthy human individuals. Assay used: immunoSEQ multiplex PCR; TCRdb lists only in-frame clones, some missing. The sample shows about 480,000 clones, 79% of them seen only once. Germline-derived CDR1 and CDR2 are GTSNPN and SVGIG (reference sequence). The CDR3 is 15 amino acids. V lost 2 bases to trimming and J lost 1 base, with 11 bases between them. The sequenced material came from PBMCs. The chain carries TRBV30 and TRBJ2-2; perhaps TRBD1 as D (6 bases). This receptor was identified in a woman aged 40 to 50 in good health. Some clones in this sample may be carry-over from other donors' samples. This CDR3 reads CAWSPPDRNTGELFF. DNA of the CDR3: TGTGCCTGGAGTCCCCCGGACAGGAACACCGGGGAGCTGTTTTTT.